This TCR beta chain was captured in a study of T cell responses to AZD1222 COVID-19 vaccine. Regarding the study as a whole: None of the repertoires were sampled until the peak T cell response had passed. Spike-specific TCR depth and breadth grew after two AZD1222 doses.

Turning to this clone: Antigen specificity is unknown.

Only in-frame clones appear in the TCRdb table, and some are missing; sequencing was by immunoSEQ multiplex PCR. The sample has 98,000 or so clones, about 93% seen once. The CDR3 is 14 amino acids. The germline V gene encodes CDR1 SNHLY and CDR2 FYNNEI. With 8 bases removed from V and 5 bases from J, the gap between germline ends came to 19 bases. The sequence was obtained from an adult in good health. The V and J genes are TRBV2 and TRBJ2-7; perhaps D is TRBD1 or TRBD2 (5 bases each). This specimen was peripheral blood, taken on day 0 of AZD1222 vaccination. DNA of the CDR3: TGTGCCAGCGGTTGGACGGGGCGGAGCCACGAGCAGTACTTC. Protein sequence: CASGWTGRSHEQYF.